These 27 T cell receptor beta chains were sequenced from one sample in a study of shared clonotypes between healthy human individuals (dated by TCRdb to 2018 to 2020). Library preparation was by the immunoSEQ multiplex PCR assay. TCRdb's version of the immuneACCESS table is confined to in-frame rearrangements and falls short of the full clone set. An unresolved V gene accounts for under half of the shortfall where checked; the remainder is of unknown origin. Here the sample has some 2,000,000 clones; 90% to 96% occur a single time. Roughly 0.13% of the sample is taken by the ten largest. Sequenced material: naive CD4+ T cells sorted from blood. Taken with the paper, the label for cell subset or site translates to: CD45RA+ positively selected. Receptors were obtained from a man in his late teens or twenties in good health.

The CDR3 DNA sequence: TGTGCCAGCAGCCCCCGAGGAGGGGTTCTAGCTTTCTTT. Translated: CASSPRGGVLAFF. The chain carries TRBV7-3 and TRBJ1-1, with a tentative D call TRBD1 (5 bases). This CDR3 contains 13 residues. Trimming pared 5 bases from V and 10 bases from J, leaving 17 bases between. CDR1 and CDR2 (germline): SGHTA, FQGTGA.

The chain uses TRBV19 and TRBJ1-6; 9 bases align to TRBD1. With 5 bases clipped from V and 2 bases from J, the junction kept 4 bases outside the gene matches. The V gene's germline CDR1 is LNHDA and CDR2 SQIVND (reference sequence). CDR3 length: 16 amino acids. CDR3 residues: CASSPGTGTYNSPLHF. CDR3 bases: TGTGCCAGTAGTCCCGGGACAGGGACCTATAATTCACCCCTCCACTTT.

The chain carries TRBV29-1 and TRBJ1-2, with a tentative D call TRBD1 (6 bases). The CDR3 extends over 13 amino acids. Germline lookup yields CDR1 SQVTM and CDR2 ANQGSEA. Between the trimmed V and J ends, which lost 3 bases and 0 bases, there was a span of 8 bases. CDR3 nucleotide sequence: TGCAGCGTTGACTCAGGGGCTAACTATGGCTACACCTTC. Its protein product is CSVDSGANYGYTF.

This clone was counted once. The chain is built from TRBV7-9 and TRBJ2-3, with D possibly TRBD1 on 6 matching bases. The V gene's germline CDR1 is SEHNR and CDR2 FQNEAQ (reference sequence). The CDR3 length is 16 residues. The ends were cut back, 5 bases at V and 1 base at J, with 16 bases in the middle. The CDR3 reads CASSTRQVLRTDTQYF. As DNA, the CDR3 is TGTGCCAGCAGCACCCGACAGGTACTTCGCACAGATACGCAGTATTTT.

The J gene is TRBJ1-1, the V gene TRBV18; D is uncertain. CDR3 size: 12 residues. Trimming took 10 bases from V and 8 from J, leaving 17 bases between them. CDR1 is KGHSH and CDR2 is LQKENI in the germline V gene. CDR3 sequence (DNA): TGTGCCACCCTATCGCGGACTGCAGAAGCTTTCTTT. Translating gives CATLSRTAEAFF.

The CDR3 nucleotides are TGTGCCAGCAGCGCCGGAGACAGGGGCGCCTACGAGCAGTACTTC. The encoded protein is CASSAGDRGAYEQYF. The V call is TRBV9, the J call TRBJ2-7; 8 bases are shared with TRBD1. The CDR3 is 15 residues long. Germline V gene sequence: CDR1 SGDLS, CDR2 YYNGEE. The ends lost 3 bases at V and 2 bases at J; junction bases unmatched: 7.

The CDR3 is CASSQEIAGGSSYEQYF. The CDR3, as DNA: TGCGCCAGCAGCCAAGAGATAGCGGGAGGAAGCTCCTACGAGCAGTACTTC. The J gene is TRBJ2-7, the V gene TRBV4-1, with 10 positions matching TRBD2. Trimming at V came to 0 bases and at J to 0 bases, leaving 5 bases not matched to a gene. Germline V gene sequence: CDR1 MGHRA, CDR2 YSYEKL. The CDR3 covers 17 residues.

The chain links TRBV30 to TRBJ2-7, with a weak D call TRBD1 (6 bases). V lost 0 bases and J lost 5, with 17 bases in between. Germline CDR1 and CDR2: GTSNPN and SVGIG (reference sequence). The CDR3 runs 15 residues. This chain's CDR3 is CAWSVPTGKFNEQYF. The CDR3 DNA is TGTGCCTGGAGTGTACCCACAGGGAAGTTCAACGAGCAGTACTTC. Combining the CDR3 with reference TRBV30 and TRBJ2-7 gives the whole variable domain SQTIHQWPATLVQPVGSPLSLECTVEGTSNPNLYWYRQAAGRGLQLLFYSVGIGQISSEVPQNLSASRPQDRQFILSSKKLLLSDSGFYLCAWSVPTGKFNEQYFGPGTRLTVT.

The genes are TRBV7-9 and TRBJ2-7, with D tentatively TRBD1 (6 bases). V was cut by 4 bases and J by 3 bases, with 22 bases left in between. Germline values: CDR1 SEHNR, CDR2 FQNEAQ (reference sequence). The CDR3 has 17 residues. CDR3 in amino acids: CASSSSGSGHTDYEQYF. CDR3 coding DNA: TGTGCCAGCAGCTCGTCGGGGTCGGGACACACAGACTACGAGCAGTACTTC.

This chain uses TRBV30 with TRBJ1-1; D may be TRBD1 (5 bases). V dropped 3 bases and J dropped 6 bases, with 14 bases sitting between them. The CDR3 has 13 residues. Per germline, CDR1 GTSNPN and CDR2 SVGIG (reference sequence). CDR3 bases: TGTGCCTGGAGCTGGGACCCTTATTCTGAAGCTTTCTTT. Protein sequence: CAWSWDPYSEAFF.

The chain is built from TRBV6-5 and TRBJ1-2; D perhaps matches TRBD1 (6 bases). Germline CDR1 is MNHEY and CDR2 is SVGAGI. The CDR3 length is 11 residues. V dropped 7 bases and J dropped 6 bases, with 9 bases sitting between them. The CDR3 region has the DNA TGTGCCAGCACACAGGGCCATGGCTACACCTTC. It translates to CASTQGHGYTF.

The chain has TRBV6-1 and TRBJ1-2, with 8 positions matching TRBD1. Germline V gene sequence: CDR1 MNHNS, CDR2 SASEGT. The J segment lost 6 bases and the V segment lost 6 bases, leaving 9 bases of the junction unmatched. CDR3 length equals 14 residues. The CDR3 spells CASRDTGGRDGYTF. As DNA, the CDR3 is TGTGCCAGCAGGGATACAGGGGGAAGAGATGGCTACACCTTC.

For this clone: The sample has other DNA sequences that encode this CDR3 too. The chain links TRBV5-4 to TRBJ1-3; D ambiguous. CDR3 length equals 14 residues. Germline-derived CDR1 and CDR2 are SGHNT and YYREEE (reference sequence). V was cut by 0 bases and J by 0 bases, with 4 bases left in between. CDR3 sequence: CASSLGTSGNTIYF. Written as DNA, the CDR3 is TGTGCCAGCAGCTTGGGCACCTCTGGAAACACCATATATTTT.

This clone was seen only once. The chain uses TRBV6-4 and TRBJ2-5, with TRBD1 matching over 7 bases. CDR3 size: 17 residues. CDR1 and CDR2 (germline): MRHNA, SNTAGT. The ends lost 8 bases at V and 5 bases at J; junction bases unmatched: 20. The CDR3 region is CASSEAARGRVGETQYF. CDR3 DNA sequence: TGTGCCAGCTCTGAGGCCGCAAGGGGGCGCGTAGGTGAGACCCAGTACTTC.

The chain links TRBV9 to TRBJ1-2; D is ambiguous. Trimming stripped 0 bases from V and 2 bases from J, with 11 bases between. This CDR3 has 15 amino acids. The germline gives CDR1 SGDLS, CDR2 YYNGEE. The CDR3 DNA sequence: TGTGCCAGCAGCGTAGACTTCAGTGGAAACTATGGCTACACCTTC. As protein: CASSVDFSGNYGYTF.

The chain joins TRBV28 to TRBJ2-7, with a tentative D call TRBD1 (6 bases). This CDR3 has 13 residues. V lost 2 bases to trimming and J lost 3 bases, with 8 bases between them. In germline, CDR1 is MDHEN, CDR2 SYDVKM. CDR3 amino acids: CASSLGGDYEQYF. The CDR3 DNA reads as TGTGCCAGCAGTTTAGGGGGCGACTACGAGCAGTACTTC.

This clone was seen a single time. The CDR3 DNA follows: TGCGCCAGCACCCCGGGGAGGAACACTGAAGCTTTCTTT. This gives the protein CASTPGRNTEAFF. V usage is TRBV5-1 and J usage is TRBJ1-1; D uncertain. This CDR3 is 13 amino acids long. Germline V CDR1 and CDR2: SGHRS, YFSETQ. V was pared by 6 bases and J by 1 base, with 10 bases between.

This clone was detected a few times. This chain connects TRBV4-3 to TRBJ2-5; D is ambiguous. This CDR3 is built from 15 residues. The V and J ends lost 0 bases and 4 bases respectively, with 12 bases between them. CDR1 is LGHNA and CDR2 is YSLEER in the germline V gene. The CDR3 DNA sequence: TGCGCCAGCAGCCAAGATTGGGGTTATGGAGAGACCCAGTACTTC. Its protein is CASSQDWGYGETQYF.

The V gene is TRBV2, the J gene TRBJ1-2, with TRBD1 matching over 7 bases. The junction had 7 bases not matched to a gene; V was cut back by 5 bases and J by 1 base. The CDR3 is 15 amino acids. Germline V gene sequence: CDR1 SNHLY, CDR2 FYNNEI. The CDR3, as DNA: TGTGCCAGCAGTAATGGGACAGAGATTAACTATGGCTACACCTTC. This gives the protein CASSNGTEINYGYTF.

The rearrangement joins TRBV18 to TRBJ2-5; 9 bases match TRBD2. Germline V lookup: CDR1 KGHSH, CDR2 LQKENI. The CDR3 totals 17 residues. V shed 1 base and J 3 bases; nucleotides not matched to a gene: 9. CDR3 region: CASSPLYSGGAKETQYF. In nucleotides, the CDR3 is TGTGCCAGCTCACCACTGTATAGCGGGGGTGCAAAAGAGACCCAGTACTTC.

This chain uses TRBV5-1 with TRBJ2-3; 14 nucleotides line up with TRBD2. The CDR3 has 19 residues. Per germline, CDR1 SGHRS and CDR2 YFSETQ. The trim removed 4 bases at V and 2 bases at J, leaving 12 bases unmatched. CDR3 sequence (DNA): TGCGCCAGCAGCGGACGGACTAGCGGGGGGCGGCTCCCCACAGATACGCAGTATTTT. Translation gives CASSGRTSGGRLPTDTQYF.

This clone has only one observation. The rearrangement joins TRBV30 to TRBJ1-1, with D tentatively TRBD1 (5 bases). The V end was cut by 5 bases, the J end by 5 bases, with 9 bases between. The length of the CDR3 is 11 residues. Germline V gives CDR1 GTSNPN, CDR2 SVGIG (reference sequence). In DNA form, the CDR3 reads TGTGCCTGGGGGGGGAAAACTGAAGCTTTCTTT. Its protein is CAWGGKTEAFF.

The chain has TRBV2 and TRBJ1-6; 11 bases are a match to TRBD1. CDR1 is SNHLY and CDR2 is FYNNEI in the germline V gene. This CDR3 region has 16 residues. J gave up 7 bases and V 5 bases, and 7 bases lay outside the gene matches. CDR3 sequence (DNA): TGTGCCAGCAGTATTCCCGGACAGGGGGCGAATTCACCCCTCCACTTT. Encoded protein: CASSIPGQGANSPLHF.

The CDR3, as DNA: TGTGCCAGCAGTTACTCCCCGACTAGCGAGCACAATGAGCAGTTCTTC. Amino acids: CASSYSPTSEHNEQFF. The chain joins TRBV6-6 to TRBJ2-1; TRBD2 agrees at 8 bases. The CDR3 has 16 amino acids. V was clipped by 0 bases and J by 5 bases; unmatched bases: 6. Per germline, CDR1 MNHNY and CDR2 SVGAGI (reference sequence).

CDR3 nucleotide sequence: TGTGCCAGCAGTGAAGTCGAAAACGGGGAGCTGTTTTTT. Residues: CASSEVENGELFF. The chain links TRBV2 to TRBJ2-2; D gene unclear. The CDR3 totals 13 residues. Germline-derived CDR1 and CDR2 are SNHLY and FYNNEI. Trimming removed 1 base from V and 7 bases from J, with 7 bases in between.

The V call is TRBV5-6, the J call TRBJ2-2, with 7 bases that match TRBD1. CDR3 length equals 17 residues. CDR1 is SGHDT, CDR2 YYEEEE, per germline. The junction had 9 bases not matched to a gene; V was cut back by 3 bases and J by 1 base. The CDR3 region has the DNA TGTGCCAGCAGCTACGATTTGGGACAGAAGAACACCGGGGAGCTGTTTTTT. Its translation: CASSYDLGQKNTGELFF.

The chain uses TRBV5-6 and TRBJ1-5; D is perhaps TRBD1 (5 bases). The V gene's germline CDR1 is SGHDT and CDR2 YYEEEE. Trimming took 2 bases from V and 6 from J, leaving 12 bases between them. This CDR3 has 14 residues. The CDR3 coding sequence is TGTGCCAGCAGCTTCGGCGGGGGTAGTCAGCCCCAGCATTTT. This gives the protein CASSFGGGSQPQHF.